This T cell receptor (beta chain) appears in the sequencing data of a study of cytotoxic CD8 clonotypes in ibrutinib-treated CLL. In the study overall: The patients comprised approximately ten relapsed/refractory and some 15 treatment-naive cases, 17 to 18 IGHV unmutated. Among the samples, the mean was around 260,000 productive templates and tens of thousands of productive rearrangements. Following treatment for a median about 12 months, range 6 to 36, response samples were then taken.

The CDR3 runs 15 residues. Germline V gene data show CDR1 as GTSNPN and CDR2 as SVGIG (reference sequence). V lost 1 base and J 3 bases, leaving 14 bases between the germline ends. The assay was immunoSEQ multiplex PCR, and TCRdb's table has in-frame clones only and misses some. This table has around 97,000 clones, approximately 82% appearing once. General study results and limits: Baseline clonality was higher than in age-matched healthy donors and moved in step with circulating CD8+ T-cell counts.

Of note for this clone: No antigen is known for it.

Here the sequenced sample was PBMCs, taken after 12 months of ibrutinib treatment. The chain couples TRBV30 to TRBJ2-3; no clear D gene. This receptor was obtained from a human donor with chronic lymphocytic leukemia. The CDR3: CAWSGVRVHTDTQYF. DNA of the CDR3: TGTGCCTGGAGTGGGGTAAGAGTCCATACAGATACGCAGTATTTT.